This T cell receptor (beta chain) was sequenced for a study of CD8+ T cells in alopecia areata. Looking at the study overall: Approximately 6-11-week-old female C3H/HeJ mice were grafted with skin from spontaneously alopecic approximately 6-12-month-old C3H/HeJ graft donors.

This CDR3 has 14 residues. CDR1 FNHDT and CDR2 SITEND come from the germline V gene (reference sequence). V shed 3 bases, J shed 3 bases, and the junction held 3 bases outside the gene matches. For this clone: Mouse gene names and germline throughout. The read finishes 4 residues shy of the CDR3 end, and the germline J gene is used to complete it.

Sorting of pooled cutaneous lymph node cells used CD4, CD8alpha, NKG2D, NKG2ACE and other markers. RNA was isolated and reverse transcribed to cDNA, the sequencing template. Sequencing was performed with immunoSEQ multiplex PCR; in TCRdb, only in-frame clones are kept and a portion is missing. The sample is made up of about 270,000 clones, none counted only once. The specimen sequenced was CD4+ T cells sorted from a lymph node. The sequence was collected from a C3H/HeJ mouse with alopecia areata. Strain MHC haplotype: H2-k. V gene TRBV19 combines with J gene TRBJ2-1, with 7 bases that match TRBD1. The DNA read from the CDR3 is TGTGCCAGCAGTAGGGGACAGCTCTATGCT. Translated, it gives CASSRGQLYA. The CDR3 in its entirety is CASSRGQLYAEQFF.